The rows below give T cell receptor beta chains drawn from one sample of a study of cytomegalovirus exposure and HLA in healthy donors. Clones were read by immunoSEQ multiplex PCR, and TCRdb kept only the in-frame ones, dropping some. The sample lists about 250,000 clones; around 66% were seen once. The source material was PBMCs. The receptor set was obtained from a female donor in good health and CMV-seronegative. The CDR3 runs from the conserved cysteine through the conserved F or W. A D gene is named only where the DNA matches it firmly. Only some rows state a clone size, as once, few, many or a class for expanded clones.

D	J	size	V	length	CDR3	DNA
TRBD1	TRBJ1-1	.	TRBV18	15	CASSQKQGPNTEAFF	TGTGCCAGCTCACAAAAACAGGGGCCAAACACTGAAGCTTTCTTT
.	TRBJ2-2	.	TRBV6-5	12	CASISLSGELFF	TGTGCCAGCATTTCCCTCTCTGGGGAGCTGTTTTTT
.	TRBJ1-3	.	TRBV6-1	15	CASSPIFEAGNTIYF	TGTGCCAGCAGTCCGATCTTCGAGGCTGGAAACACCATATATTTT
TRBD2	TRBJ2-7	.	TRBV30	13	CAWSISGRSEQYF	TGTGCCTGGAGTATCAGCGGGAGAAGCGAGCAGTACTTC
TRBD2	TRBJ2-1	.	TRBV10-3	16	CAITPVLAGLYNEQFF	TGTGCCATCACCCCCGTACTAGCGGGCCTCTACAATGAGCAGTTCTTC
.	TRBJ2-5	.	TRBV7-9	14	CASSLSGLQETQYF	TGTGCCAGCAGCTTATCTGGTCTACAAGAGACCCAGTACTTC
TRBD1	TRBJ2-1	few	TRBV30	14	CAWAPGQGASGQFF	TGTGCCTGGGCCCCGGGACAGGGGGCGTCCGGCCAGTTCTTC
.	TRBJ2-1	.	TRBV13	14	CASSLVPSRDEQFF	TGTGCCAGCAGCTTAGTCCCATCCCGCGATGAGCAGTTCTTC
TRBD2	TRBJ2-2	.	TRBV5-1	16	CASSGGLAGGAGELFF	TGCGCCAGCAGCGGCGGACTAGCGGGAGGGGCCGGGGAGCTGTTTTTT
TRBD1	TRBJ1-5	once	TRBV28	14	CASSLYRGNQPQRF	TGTGCCAGCAGCCTCTACAGGGGCAATCAGCCCCAGCGTTTT
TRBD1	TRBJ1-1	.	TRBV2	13	CASRGTGRTEAFF	TGTGCCAGCAGGGGGACAGGGAGGACTGAAGCTTTCTTT
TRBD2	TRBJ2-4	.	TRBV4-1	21	CASSFTLAGGPRGGNKNIQYF	TGCGCCAGCAGTTTCACCCTAGCGGGAGGGCCAAGAGGTGGGAACAAAAACATTCAGTACTTC
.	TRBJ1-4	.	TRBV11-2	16	CASSLDGIGASGKLFF	TGTGCCAGCAGCTTAGATGGGATTGGGGCGTCCGGAAAACTGTTTTTT
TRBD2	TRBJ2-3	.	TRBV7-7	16	CASSLGLAAGTDTQYF	TGTGCTAGCAGCTTAGGACTAGCGGCGGGGACAGATACGCAGTATTTT
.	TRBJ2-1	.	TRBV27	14	CASSFREGASEQFF	TGTGCCAGCAGTTTCCGGGAGGGGGCTAGTGAGCAGTTCTTC
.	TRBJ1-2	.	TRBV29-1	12	CSGGQANYGYTF	TGCAGCGGCGGGCAGGCGAATTATGGCTACACCTTC
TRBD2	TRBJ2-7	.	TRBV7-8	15	CASSLAGGFTYEQYF	TGTGCCAGCAGCTTAGCCGGGGGGTTTACCTACGAGCAGTACTTC
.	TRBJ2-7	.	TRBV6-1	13	CASAESLVYEQYF	TGTGCCAGCGCCGAAAGCTTGGTGTACGAGCAGTACTTC
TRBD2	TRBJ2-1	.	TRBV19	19	CASSKEPTSGGILFNEQFF	TGTGCCAGTAGTAAAGAACCAACTAGCGGGGGAATCTTATTCAATGAGCAGTTCTTC
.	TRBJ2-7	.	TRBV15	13	CATSRDASYEQYF	TGTGCCACCAGCAGAGATGCGAGCTACGAGCAGTACTTC
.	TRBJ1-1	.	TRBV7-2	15	CASSFPGLMNTEAFF	TGTGCCAGCAGCTTCCCTGGGCTCATGAACACTGAAGCTTTCTTT
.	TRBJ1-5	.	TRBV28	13	CASSEQGHQPQHF	TGTGCCAGCAGTGAACAGGGACATCAGCCCCAGCATTTT
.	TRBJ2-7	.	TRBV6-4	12	CASTDKGDEQYF	TGTGCCAGCACGGACAAAGGGGACGAGCAGTACTTC
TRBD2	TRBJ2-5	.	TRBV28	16	CASSLVGLAIQETQYF	TGTGCCAGCAGTTTAGTGGGACTAGCGATCCAAGAGACCCAGTACTTC
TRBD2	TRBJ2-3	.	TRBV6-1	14	CASSGGRATDTQYF	TGTGCCAGCAGTGGCGGGAGGGCCACAGATACGCAGTATTTT
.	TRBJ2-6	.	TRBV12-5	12	CASGGGAYVLTF	TGTGCTAGTGGTGGGGGCGCGTACGTCCTGACTTTC
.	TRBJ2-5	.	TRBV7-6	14	CASSPEWGEETQYF	TGTGCCAGCAGCCCCGAGTGGGGGGAAGAGACCCAGTACTTC
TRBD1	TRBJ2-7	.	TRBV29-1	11	CSARTGNEQYF	TGCAGCGCCCGGACAGGGAACGAGCAGTACTTC
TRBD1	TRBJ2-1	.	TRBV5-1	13	CASSLTGVPEQFF	TGCGCCAGCAGCTTGACAGGGGTTCCTGAGCAGTTCTTC
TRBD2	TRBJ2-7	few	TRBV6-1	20	CASSEDRGLAGMGVSYEQYF	TGTGCCAGCAGTGAAGATCGGGGACTAGCGGGGATGGGAGTCTCCTACGAGCAGTACTTC
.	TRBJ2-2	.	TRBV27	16	CASSPATGLNTGELFF	TGTGCCAGCAGTCCTGCGACAGGACTCAACACCGGGGAGCTGTTTTTT
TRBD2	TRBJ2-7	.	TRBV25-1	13	CASSLAGTYEQYF	TGTGCCAGCTCACTAGCGGGTACCTACGAGCAGTACTTC
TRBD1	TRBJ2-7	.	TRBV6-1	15	CASSADRDGSYEQYF	TGTGCCAGCAGTGCCGACAGGGATGGCTCCTACGAGCAGTACTTC
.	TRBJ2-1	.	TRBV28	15	CASSEDRSSYNEQFF	TGTGCCAGCAGTGAAGACCGGAGCTCCTACAATGAGCAGTTCTTC
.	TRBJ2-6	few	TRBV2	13	CASSGGGNSVLTF	TGTGCCAGCAGTGGGGGGGGCAACTCCGTCCTGACTTTC
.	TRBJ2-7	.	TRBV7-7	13	CASSLGHSYEQYF	TGTGCTAGCAGCTTAGGGCATTCCTACGAGCAGTACTTC
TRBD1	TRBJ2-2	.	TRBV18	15	CASSAGTGNTGELFF	TGTGCCAGCTCAGCAGGGACAGGGAACACCGGGGAGCTGTTTTTT
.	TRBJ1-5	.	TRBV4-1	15	CASSQEWSGSQPQHF	TGCGCCAGCAGCCAAGAATGGTCGGGGTCTCAGCCCCAGCATTTT
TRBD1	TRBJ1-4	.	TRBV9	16	CASSVGQDRRGEKLFF	TGTGCCAGCAGCGTAGGTCAGGACAGGCGTGGTGAAAAACTGTTTTTT
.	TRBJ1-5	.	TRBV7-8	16	CASSLRRGGGNQPQHF	TGTGCCAGCAGCTTAAGGAGGGGGGGAGGCAATCAGCCCCAGCATTTT
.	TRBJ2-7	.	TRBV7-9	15	CASSVIGIPVGEQYF	TGTGCCAGCAGCGTCATCGGGATCCCCGTGGGGGAGCAGTACTTC
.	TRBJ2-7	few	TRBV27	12	CASSSSSYEQYF	TGTGCCAGCAGTTCTAGCTCCTACGAGCAGTACTTC
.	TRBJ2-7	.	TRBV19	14	CASSITGGLREQYF	TGTGCCAGTAGTATTACTGGCGGATTGCGAGAGCAGTACTTC
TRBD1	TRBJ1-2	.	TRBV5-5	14	CASSFTGAGYGYTF	TGTGCCAGCAGCTTTACAGGGGCGGGCTATGGCTACACCTTC
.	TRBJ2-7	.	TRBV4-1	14	CASTRETGTYEQYF	TGCGCCAGCACCCGCGAGACAGGTACCTACGAGCAGTACTTC
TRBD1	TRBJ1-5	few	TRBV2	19	CASSELGGTGVLGNQPQHF	TGTGCCAGCAGTGAATTGGGTGGGACAGGGGTATTAGGCAATCAGCCCCAGCATTTT
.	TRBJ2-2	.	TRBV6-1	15	CASSFRGANTGELFF	TGTGCCAGCAGTTTTCGAGGAGCGAACACCGGGGAGCTGTTTTTT
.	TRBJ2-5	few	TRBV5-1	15	CASSPAPGVGETQYF	TGCGCCAGCAGCCCCGCGCCAGGGGTAGGAGAGACCCAGTACTTC
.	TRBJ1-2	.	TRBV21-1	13	CASSRSRVSGYTF	TGTGCCAGCAGCCGGAGCAGGGTGTCTGGCTACACCTTC
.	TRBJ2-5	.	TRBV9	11	CASSAEETQYF	TGTGCCAGCAGCGCGGAAGAGACCCAGTACTTC
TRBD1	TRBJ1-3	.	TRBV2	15	CASSRTGVSGNTIYF	TGTGCCAGCAGTCGGACAGGGGTATCTGGAAACACCATATATTTT
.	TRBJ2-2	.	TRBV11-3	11	CASSPQGELFF	TGTGCCAGCAGCCCCCAGGGGGAGCTGTTTTTT
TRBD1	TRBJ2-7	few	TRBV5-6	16	CASSLVYRGLDYEQYF	TGTGCCAGCAGCTTGGTCTACAGGGGCCTTGACTACGAGCAGTACTTC
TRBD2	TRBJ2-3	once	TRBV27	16	CASGAGGSLWTDTQYF	TGTGCCAGTGGGGCGGGAGGTAGTCTTTGGACAGATACGCAGTATTTT
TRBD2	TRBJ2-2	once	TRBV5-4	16	CASSSWGLPNTGELFF	TGTGCCAGCAGCTCGTGGGGACTACCTAACACCGGGGAGCTGTTTTTT
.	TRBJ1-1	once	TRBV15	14	CATSQSGGYTEAFF	TGTGCCACCAGCCAGTCGGGGGGGTACACTGAAGCTTTCTTT